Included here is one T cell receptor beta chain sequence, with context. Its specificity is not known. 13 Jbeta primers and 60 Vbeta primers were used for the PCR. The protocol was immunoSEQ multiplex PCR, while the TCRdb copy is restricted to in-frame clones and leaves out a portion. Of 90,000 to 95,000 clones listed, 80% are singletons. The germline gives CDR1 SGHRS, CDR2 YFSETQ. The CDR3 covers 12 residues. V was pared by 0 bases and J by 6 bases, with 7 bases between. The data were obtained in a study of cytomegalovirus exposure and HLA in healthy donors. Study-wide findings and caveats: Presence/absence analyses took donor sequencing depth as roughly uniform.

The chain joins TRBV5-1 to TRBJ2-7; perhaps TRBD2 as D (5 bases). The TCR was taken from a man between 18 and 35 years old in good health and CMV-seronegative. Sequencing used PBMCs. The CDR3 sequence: CASSLGGFEQYF. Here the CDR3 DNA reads TGCGCCAGCAGCTTGGGAGGGTTCGAGCAGTACTTC. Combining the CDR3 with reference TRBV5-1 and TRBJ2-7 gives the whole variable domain KAGVTQTPRYLIKTRGQQVTLSCSPISGHRSVSWYQQTPGQGLQFLFEYFSETQRNKGNFPGRFSGRQFSNSRSEMNVSTLELGDSALYLCASSLGGFEQYFGPGTRLTVT.